These 9 T cell receptor beta chains share one sample of origin, sequenced in a study of a mutant IDH1 vaccine in newly diagnosed glioma. Noted time point: week 47, end of study. Each dose delivered 300 ug of mutant IDH1 20-mer peptide subcutaneously with imiquimod. What these receptors recognize is not known. Profiled with immunoSEQ multiplex PCR; TCRdb holds only in-frame clones, not every one. The repertoire holds tens of thousands of clones, with roughly 61% as singletons. This specimen was peripheral blood mononuclear cells (PBMCs), taken from a glioma patient whose treatment included an IDH1 peptide vaccine. The receptors were gathered from a man aged 40-49 years with glioma. Some clones in this sample may be carry-over from other donors' samples.

This clone was picked up a small number of times. The rearrangement joins TRBV6-5 to TRBJ2-7, with a tentative D call TRBD1 (6 bases). Per germline, CDR1 MNHEY and CDR2 SVGAGI. The length of the CDR3 is 14 residues. The germline V and J ends were trimmed by 5 bases and 3 bases, with 14 bases remaining between them. The DNA of the CDR3 is TGTGCCAGCAGTCTCCAGGGGTTCGGCTACGAGCAGTACTTC. Translation gives CASSLQGFGYEQYF.

This clone has more than one count but fewer than ten. J is TRBJ1-1 and V is TRBV5-1; D is ambiguous. The CDR3 contains 13 residues. The V end was cut by 0 bases, the J end by 7 bases, with 10 bases between. CDR1 is SGHRS and CDR2 is YFSETQ in the germline V gene. In nucleotides, the CDR3 is TGCGCCAGCAGCTTGGGGGCAGAGATTGAAGCTTTCTTT. Amino acid sequence: CASSLGAEIEAFF. Variable domain in full (rest from reference TRBV5-1 and TRBJ1-1): KAGVTQTPRYLIKTRGQQVTLSCSPISGHRSVSWYQQTPGQGLQFLFEYFSETQRNKGNFPGRFSGRQFSNSRSEMNVSTLELGDSALYLCASSLGAEIEAFFGQGTRLTVV.

The chain has TRBV19 and TRBJ2-2; 7 bases line up with TRBD1. Trimming took 7 bases from V and 2 from J; bases not matched to a gene: 4. From germline, CDR1 is LNHDA and CDR2 SQIVND (reference sequence). The CDR3 length is 14 residues. Here the CDR3 DNA reads TGTGCCAGTAAGCACAGGGGAAACACCGGGGAGCTGTTTTTT. Protein sequence: CASKHRGNTGELFF.

The gene calls are TRBV2 and TRBJ1-6; tentative D call: TRBD1 (5 bases). Trimming left V 4 bases short and J 7 bases short, with 11 bases between. Germline V gene sequence: CDR1 SNHLY, CDR2 FYNNEI. The CDR3 contains 14 residues. CDR3 in DNA: TGTGCCAGCAGTGTGGAAACAGGAAATTCACCCCTCCACTTT. It yields the protein CASSVETGNSPLHF.

This clone was counted a single time. The rearrangement uses TRBV30 and TRBJ1-2; weak D call: TRBD1 (6 bases). Looked up from germline, CDR1 is GTSNPN and CDR2 is SVGIG (reference sequence). V gave up 1 base and J gave up 6 bases, with 15 bases separating them. The CDR3 has 14 amino acids. The CDR3 region has the DNA TGTGCCTGGAGTGCCAAAGCGGGGGCGGATGGCTACACCTTC. Protein product: CAWSAKAGADGYTF.

The chain uses TRBV5-1 and TRBJ2-2; D could derive from TRBD1 or TRBD2 (5 bases each). The CDR3 sequence is 17 residues long. The V gene's germline CDR1 is SGHRS and CDR2 YFSETQ. Trimming took off 4 bases at V and 6 bases at J, with 22 bases between the two ends. CDR3 DNA: TGCGCCAGCAGCATGAAAACCGGGACCGAGGGGCCCGGGGAGCTGTTTTTT. This sequence encodes CASSMKTGTEGPGELFF.

This clone was seen a few times. The chain uses TRBV6-5 and TRBJ2-7, with 15 bases fitting TRBD2. Germline lookup yields CDR1 MNHEY and CDR2 SVGAGI. This CDR3 contains 15 residues. V dropped 7 bases and J dropped 3; count of bases not matched to a gene: 4. The CDR3 sequence is CASTGLAGGFYEQYF. The CDR3 nucleotides are TGTGCCAGCACCGGACTAGCGGGGGGGTTCTACGAGCAGTACTTC.

V and J are TRBV27 and TRBJ2-2; possibly TRBD2 for D (7 bases). Per the germline V gene, CDR1 is MNHEY and CDR2 is SMNVEV (reference sequence). Trimming removed 2 bases at V and 6 bases at J, with 19 bases between. The CDR3 extends over 17 amino acids. The DNA for the CDR3 is TGTGCCAGCAGTTTAGCGAGGGGGGGCGTATCGTCCGGGGAGCTGTTTTTT. Its protein product is CASSLARGGVSSGELFF.

The chain uses TRBV5-6 and TRBJ2-3; D remains ambiguous. The CDR3 loop spans 15 amino acids. V was pared by 1 base and J by 2 bases, with 11 bases between. Per germline, CDR1 SGHDT and CDR2 YYEEEE. The CDR3 loop is CASSLRAGSTDTQYF. The CDR3 nucleotides are TGTGCCAGCAGCTTGAGGGCAGGCTCCACAGATACGCAGTATTTT.